Reported below is one TCR beta chain. The data derive from a study of CD8 T cells in Susac syndrome. V dropped 6 bases and J dropped 7 bases, with 16 bases sitting between them. Per the germline V gene, CDR1 is SQVTM and CDR2 is ANQGSEA. This CDR3 contains 13 residues. Reverse transcription of roughly 0.45 to 1 ug RNA was carried out with random hexamers. Across 54 Vbeta and 13 Jbeta, immunoSEQ multiplex PCR amplified TCR beta CDR3. TCRdb fed the immunoSEQ multiplex PCR reads into MiXCR, producing one record per CDR3 protein. In the table there are 150,000 or so distinct CDR3 sequences, 94% of which are singletons. CD8+ and CD4+ blood T cells underwent TCR beta sequencing. The CD8+ and CD4+ T cells were isolated magnetically using a negative isolation approach, whereas the TEMRA cells were enriched by FACS.

The receptor's source is a human donor with multiple sclerosis. The sample taken for sequencing was CD8+ T cells from PBMCs. The chain uses TRBV29-1 and TRBJ1-5; D is possibly TRBD1 (5 bases). The CDR3 DNA reads TGCAGCGTCGCGCGTGGGGGTGGGCAGCCCCAGCATTTT. It specifies CSVARGGGQPQHF.